Each of the 5 T cell receptor beta chains below was sequenced from the same sample in a study of blood T cell repertoires in COVID-19. TCRdb keeps only in-frame clones here, not all; method: immunoSEQ multiplex PCR. The sample yields fewer than 350,000 clones, around 87% seen once. Sequenced: peripheral blood. These receptor sequences come from a woman aged 50 to 60 who had recovered from COVID-19.

The J gene is TRBJ2-3, the V gene TRBV7-2; D might be TRBD1 (5 bases). The germline V gene encodes CDR1 SGHTA and CDR2 FQGNSA. CDR3 length: 14 residues. The V and J ends lost 4 bases and 1 base respectively, with 9 bases between them. The CDR3 reads CASSSGLGTDTQYF. The CDR3 coding sequence is TGTGCCAGCAGCTCAGGGTTGGGCACAGATACGCAGTATTTT. The variable domain in full, with the rest retrieved from reference TRBV7-2 and TRBJ2-3, is GAGVSQSPSNKVTEKGKDVELRCDPISGHTALYWYRQSLGQGLEFLIYFQGNSAPDKSGLPSDRFSAERTGGSVSTLTIQRTQQEDSAVYLCASSSGLGTDTQYFGPGTRLTVL.

V and J are TRBV10-3 and TRBJ2-3, with 12 positions matching TRBD2. Looked up from germline, CDR1 is ENHRY and CDR2 is SYGVKD. V lost 10 bases and J lost 5; bases outside the gene matches: 10. The CDR3 consists of 15 residues. The CDR3: CATRLAGARGDTQYF. Here the CDR3 DNA reads TGTGCCACCAGACTAGCGGGGGCCAGGGGAGATACGCAGTATTTT.

DNA of the CDR3: TGTGCCAGCAGAAGGGGACAGGGGGCTGGAAACACCATATATTTT. Translated: CASRRGQGAGNTIYF. The V and J genes are TRBV6-5 and TRBJ1-3; TRBD1 matches 11 bases. CDR1 and CDR2 (germline): MNHEY, SVGAGI. The junction had 3 bases not matched to a gene; V was cut back by 6 bases and J by 2 bases. CDR3 length equals 15 residues.

The chain uses TRBV7-9 and TRBJ2-5; TRBD1 aligns across 7 bases. The V gene's germline CDR1 is SEHNR and CDR2 FQNEAQ (reference sequence). The CDR3 has 15 amino acids. V was clipped by 5 bases and J by 1 base; unmatched bases: 7. Here the CDR3 reads CASSLGTAPQETQYF. The CDR3 DNA is TGTGCCAGCAGCCTCGGGACAGCCCCCCAAGAGACCCAGTACTTC.

V is TRBV5-1 and J is TRBJ1-6; no reliable D call. CDR1 is SGHRS and CDR2 is YFSETQ in the germline V gene. Deletions cut 0 bases from V and 8 bases from J, with 12 bases between. This CDR3 comprises 15 residues. The CDR3 is CASSLGPGADSPLHF. DNA of the CDR3: TGCGCCAGCAGCTTGGGACCGGGAGCTGATTCACCCCTCCACTTT.